This TCR beta chain was identified in a study of blood T cell repertoires in COVID-19. Study-wide context: Sample material is recorded as cDNA or gDNA derived from T cells, B-cell-depleted T cells, or PBMCs.

There are 16 residues in the CDR3. The trim removed 1 base at V and 4 bases at J, leaving 7 bases unmatched. The germline CDR1 and CDR2 sequences are SGHTA and FQGNSA. The protocol was immunoSEQ multiplex PCR, while the TCRdb copy is restricted to in-frame clones and leaves out a portion. The sample yields around 200,000 clones, around 91% seen once. The clonotype comes from a middle-aged man with acute or convalescent COVID-19. V usage is TRBV7-2 and J usage is TRBJ2-1; TRBD2 matches 7 bases. The sequencing sample was made of peripheral blood. Here the CDR3 reads CASSLDMGGGYNEQFF. In nucleotides, the CDR3 is TGTGCCAGCAGCTTAGATATGGGGGGGGGTTACAATGAGCAGTTCTTC.